Presented here are 32 T cell receptor beta chains from one specimen sequenced in a study of blood T cell repertoires in COVID-19. Assay used: immunoSEQ multiplex PCR; TCRdb lists only in-frame clones, some missing. Counted here are under 350,000 clones, roughly 86% occurring once; the ten biggest clones make up 2.6%. Sequenced sample: PBMCs or T cells enriched from blood (not recorded which). Receptor source: a woman between 18 and 29 years old who had recovered from COVID-19.

The chain recombines TRBV6-1 with TRBJ2-7; TRBD2 aligns across 8 bases. V lost 1 base and J lost 5; bases outside the gene matches: 10. The CDR3 sequence is 16 residues long. Germline CDR1 reads MNHNS; CDR2 reads SASEGT. CDR3 residues: CASSEVPVSGNHEQYF. The CDR3 nucleotides read TGTGCCAGCAGTGAAGTTCCGGTTAGCGGGAACCACGAGCAGTACTTC.

V is TRBV18 and J is TRBJ1-4; D is unclear. CDR3 length: 14 residues. V lost 3 bases and J 8 bases, leaving 13 bases between the germline ends. Germline values: CDR1 KGHSH, CDR2 LQKENI. For the CDR3, the DNA is TGTGCCAGCTCACCCGATGAGACTCGGGAAAAACTGTTTTTT. Protein sequence: CASSPDETREKLFF.

The CDR3 loop reads CASSSVTGTRVDEQYF. In DNA, the CDR3 is TGTGCCAGCAGTTCCGTGACCGGGACACGGGTCGACGAGCAGTACTTC. The chain has TRBV6-5 and TRBJ2-7; D might be TRBD1 (6 bases). The CDR3 is 16 residues long. Looked up from germline, CDR1 is MNHEY and CDR2 is SVGAGI. The V end was cut by 4 bases, the J end by 5 bases, with 21 bases between.

This clone was recorded only once. This chain uses TRBV27 with TRBJ2-7; D is possibly TRBD2 (5 bases). CDR1 and CDR2 (germline): MNHEY, SMNVEV (reference sequence). This CDR3 is 15 amino acids long. Trimming stripped 1 base from V and 2 bases from J, with 12 bases between. The CDR3 loop is CASSLFSGYPYEQYF. The DNA for the CDR3 is TGTGCCAGCAGTTTATTTTCGGGATACCCCTACGAGCAGTACTTC.

This chain uses TRBV3-1 (or the pseudogene TRBV3-2) with TRBJ2-1, with 11 bases identical to TRBD2. The CDR3 runs to 15 residues. Germline-derived CDR1 and CDR2 are LGHDT and YNNKEL (reference sequence). Unmatched junction bases numbered 10, after V lost 1 base and J lost 14 bases. The CDR3 nucleotides are TGTGCCAGCAGCCAAGTGGGACTAGCGGATGGGAGCAAGTTCTTC. Protein sequence: CASSQVGLADGSKFF.

The rearrangement links TRBV5-1 to TRBJ2-5; possible D gene TRBD2, 6 bases. Germline CDR1 and CDR2: SGHRS and YFSETQ. CDR3 length equals 13 residues. Trimming pared 7 bases from V and 2 bases from J, leaving 12 bases between. CDR3 bases: TGCGCCAGCGGATCCGGGGGTCAAGAGACCCAGTACTTC. Residues: CASGSGGQETQYF.

This clone was counted only a few times. J is TRBJ1-5 and V is TRBV7-9; 10 bases line up with TRBD1. CDR3 length: 13 residues. V trimming: 7 bases; J trimming: 7 bases; junction bases outside the gene matches: 4. Germline values: CDR1 SEHNR, CDR2 FQNEAQ (reference sequence). CDR3 in DNA: TGTGCCAGCACCGGGACAGGGGAACAGCCCCAGCATTTT. It is translated as CASTGTGEQPQHF.

The gene calls are TRBV19 and TRBJ1-1, with a tentative D call TRBD1 (6 bases). Germline V gene lookup returns CDR1 LNHDA and CDR2 SQIVND (reference sequence). There are 16 residues in the CDR3. The V and J ends lost 6 bases and 1 base respectively, with 18 bases between them. The CDR3 nucleotides are TGTGCCAGTAGCCTCAGGGGACGTATTTCGAACACTGAAGCTTTCTTT. Translated: CASSLRGRISNTEAFF.

This chain connects TRBV5-4 to TRBJ2-7; 7 bases are shared with TRBD1. V was pared by 0 bases and J by 11 bases, with 11 bases of the junction left unmatched. The CDR3 loop spans 14 amino acids. CDR1 and CDR2 from the germline V gene are SGHNT and YYREEE (reference sequence). The CDR3 DNA is TGTGCCAGCAGCTTGGAGAGGGGGCGCGACTGGGAGTACTTC. Its protein product is CASSLERGRDWEYF.

The CDR3 region is CSARDSPLAFF. The DNA for the CDR3 is TGCAGTGCTAGGGACAGTCCATTGGCTTTCTTT. V is TRBV20-1 and J is TRBJ1-1, with a possible D match to TRBD1 (6 bases). With 3 bases removed from V and 11 bases from J, the gap between germline ends came to 13 bases. This CDR3 has 11 amino acids. Looked up from germline, CDR1 is DFQATT and CDR2 is SNEGSKA (reference sequence).

This chain uses TRBV5-6 with TRBJ1-1; 8 nucleotides align to TRBD1. From germline, CDR1 is SGHDT and CDR2 YYEEEE. The CDR3 covers 16 residues. With V trimmed by 1 base and J by 3 bases, 8 bases remained unmatched. The CDR3 DNA reads TGTGCCAGCAGCTTGCTCTCAGGGGGCTGGGACACTGAAGCTTTCTTT. It yields the protein CASSLLSGGWDTEAFF. Supplemented by reference TRBV5-6 and TRBJ1-1, the full variable domain reads DAGVTQSPTHLIKTRGQQVTLRCSPKSGHDTVSWYQQALGQGPQFIFQYYEEEERQRGNFPDRFSGHQFPNYSSELNVNALLLGDSALYLCASSLLSGGWDTEAFFGQGTRLTVV.

This clone was seen only once. V usage is TRBV11-3 and J usage is TRBJ2-1, with TRBD2 matching 8 bases. The CDR3 has 17 residues. CDR1 SGHNT and CDR2 YENEEA come from the germline V gene. J lost 2 bases, V lost 5 bases, and 11 bases had no gene match. The CDR3 loop is CASSRGAVAGPYNEQFF. Here the CDR3 DNA reads TGTGCCAGCAGCCGAGGAGCAGTAGCGGGACCCTACAATGAGCAGTTCTTC. The variable domain in full, completed from reference TRBV11-3 and TRBJ2-1, reads EAGVVQSPRYKIIEKKQPVAFWCNPISGHNTLYWYLQNLGQGPELLIRYENEEAVDDSQLPKDRFSAERLKGVDSTLKIQPAELGDSAVYLCASSRGAVAGPYNEQFFGPGTRLTVL.

This clone was observed a single time. J is TRBJ1-2 and V is TRBV27; 7 nucleotides agree with TRBD1. The CDR3 loop spans 13 amino acids. V shed 5 bases and J 7 bases; nucleotides not matched to a gene: 7. Germline CDR1 reads MNHEY; CDR2 reads SMNVEV (reference sequence). The CDR3 region is CASSRKGAFGYTF. CDR3 nucleotide sequence: TGTGCCAGCAGTCGAAAGGGGGCTTTTGGCTACACCTTC.

This chain connects TRBV4-1 to TRBJ2-7; 7 positions agree with TRBD2. Germline CDR1 reads MGHRA; CDR2 reads YSYEKL. The V and J ends lost 1 base and 3 bases, in that order; junction bases with no gene match: 3. The CDR3 runs to 14 residues. CDR3 bases: TGCGCCAGCAGCCAAGGGGGGGGTGGCTACGAGCAGTACTTC. Its translation is CASSQGGGGYEQYF.

The chain uses TRBV10-3 and TRBJ2-5; 12 bases fit TRBD2. The germline V gene encodes CDR1 ENHRY and CDR2 SYGVKD. V trimming: 10 bases; J trimming: 2 bases; junction bases outside the gene matches: 11. The CDR3 is made up of 16 amino acids. In DNA, the CDR3 is TGTGCCAGCCGCGAGAGACTAGCGGGGGAGCAAGAGACCCAGTACTTC. Translated, it gives CASRERLAGEQETQYF.

The chain carries TRBV7-9 and TRBJ2-3, with TRBD2 matching over 9 bases. Germline trimming cut 8 bases from V and 2 bases from J; bases unmatched to any gene: 14. CDR3 size: 17 residues. CDR1 and CDR2 (germline): SEHNR, FQNEAQ (reference sequence). The CDR3 nucleotides are TGTGCCAGCGAGGGGGCTAGCGGGGCGACATACACAGATACGCAGTATTTT. Protein product: CASEGASGATYTDTQYF.

This rearrangement joins TRBV7-2 to TRBJ2-3; TRBD2 matches at 9 bases. The V and J ends lost 0 bases and 4 bases, in that order; junction bases with no gene match: 8. Looked up from germline, CDR1 is SGHTA and CDR2 is FQGNSA. The length of the CDR3 is 17 residues. The DNA of the CDR3 is TGTGCCAGCAGCTTAGCAAGGCTAGCGGGGAGACCAGATACGCAGTATTTT. Translated: CASSLARLAGRPDTQYF.

The gene calls are TRBV9 and TRBJ2-7, with D possibly TRBD2 on 6 matching bases. The CDR3 spans 15 residues. Per the germline V gene, CDR1 is SGDLS and CDR2 is YYNGEE. V dropped 0 bases and J dropped 2 bases, with 12 bases sitting between them. The CDR3 bases are TGTGCCAGCAGCGTAGAGGCTAGCGACACCTACGAGCAGTACTTC. Its protein is CASSVEASDTYEQYF. The whole variable domain, remainder taken from reference TRBV9 and TRBJ2-7, is DSGVTQTPKHLITATGQRVTLRCSPRSGDLSVYWYQQSLDQGLQFLIQYYNGEERAKGNILERFSAQQFPDLHSELNLSSLELGDSALYFCASSVEASDTYEQYFGPGTRLTVT.

The V gene is TRBV5-1, the J gene TRBJ2-1; 10 bases line up with TRBD2. J gave up 5 bases and V 5 bases, and 16 bases lay outside the gene matches. The CDR3 spans 18 residues. Germline CDR1 is SGHRS and CDR2 is YFSETQ. The CDR3 nucleotides read TGCGCCAGCAGTTTACTGCTAAACGGACTAGCGGAAGACAATGAGCAGTTCTTC. As protein: CASSLLLNGLAEDNEQFF.

The chain couples TRBV4-1 to TRBJ1-2; D is ambiguous. V was shortened by 4 bases and J by 4 bases, with 19 bases between the two germline ends. The germline gives CDR1 MGHRA, CDR2 YSYEKL. The CDR3 extends over 16 amino acids. The CDR3 sequence: CASSPVAGVMGYGYTF. The CDR3 DNA sequence: TGCGCCAGCAGCCCGGTGGCCGGGGTGATGGGCTATGGCTACACCTTC.

CDR3 in DNA: TGTGCCTGGAGCGCCGGGACTGGGCTCCTAGGGGAGCAGTACTTC. It encodes CAWSAGTGLLGEQYF. The chain carries TRBV30 and TRBJ2-7; D possibly corresponds to TRBD2 (6 bases). The CDR3 has 15 amino acids. V lost 3 bases, J lost 7 bases, and 22 bases lay in between. Germline assignment: CDR1 GTSNPN and CDR2 SVGIG (reference sequence).

This clone was picked up a small number of times. The chain has TRBV7-9 and TRBJ1-3, with a weak D call TRBD1 (5 bases). From germline, CDR1 is SEHNR and CDR2 FQNEAQ (reference sequence). The CDR3 contains 14 residues. Trimming removed 2 bases from V and 0 bases from J, with 5 bases in between. The CDR3 bases are TGTGCCAGCAGCTTACAGGGCTCTGGAAACACCATATATTTT. As protein: CASSLQGSGNTIYF.

This clone was recorded only once. The chain has TRBV21-1 and TRBJ1-5. TRBV21-1 is given as a pseudogene. The CDR3 has 11 amino acids. CDR3 loop: CASPSNQPQHF. The CDR3 DNA sequence: TGTGCCAGCCCGAGCAATCAGCCCCAGCATTTT.

This chain links TRBV7-9 with TRBJ2-3, with TRBD1 as a possible D gene (5 bases). V lost 4 bases, J lost 1 base, and 12 bases lay in between. CDR1 and CDR2 (germline): SEHNR, FQNEAQ (reference sequence). The CDR3 consists of 15 residues. The CDR3 loop reads CASSSSGQRTDTQYF. CDR3 sequence (DNA): TGTGCCAGCAGCTCCTCAGGACAACGCACAGATACGCAGTATTTT.

V usage is TRBV15 and J usage is TRBJ2-6, with TRBD2 as a possible D gene (6 bases). V lost 2 bases and J lost 1, with 6 bases in between. The V gene's germline CDR1 is LNHNV and CDR2 YYDKDF (reference sequence). The CDR3 is 15 amino acids. The CDR3 region is CATSRRESGANVLTF. In nucleotides, the CDR3 is TGTGCCACCAGCAGACGGGAGTCTGGGGCCAACGTCCTGACTTTC.

This chain uses TRBV4-1 with TRBJ1-1, with 9 bases identical to TRBD1. Germline V gives CDR1 MGHRA, CDR2 YSYEKL. J lost 8 bases, V lost 4 bases, and 5 bases had no gene match. The CDR3 contains 13 residues. This CDR3 is CASSPGTGREAFF. Written as DNA, the CDR3 is TGCGCCAGCAGCCCCGGGACAGGGCGGGAAGCTTTCTTT.

This clone was counted only a few times. V gene TRBV11-3 combines with J gene TRBJ2-2; D unresolved. The CDR3 contains 14 residues. The germline gives CDR1 SGHNT, CDR2 YENEEA. The V end lost 5 bases, the J end lost 1 base, and 8 bases lay between the germline ends. The CDR3 bases are TGTGCCAGCAGCCCTACAGTGAACACCGGGGAGCTGTTTTTT. Translated, it gives CASSPTVNTGELFF.

The chain has TRBV19 and TRBJ2-6; D is ambiguous. The CDR3 is 18 residues long. Trimming cost V 0 bases and J 0 bases, with 12 bases left between them. Germline loops: CDR1 LNHDA, CDR2 SQIVND (reference sequence). CDR3 in amino acids: CASSIDRSGLSGANVLTF. The CDR3 coding sequence is TGTGCCAGTAGTATAGATCGCTCAGGTCTCTCTGGGGCCAACGTCCTGACTTTC.

The J gene is TRBJ1-2, the V gene TRBV9, with 9 bases identical to TRBD1. Germline V gene lookup returns CDR1 SGDLS and CDR2 YYNGEE. The CDR3 totals 15 residues. Losses at the gene ends were 0 bases for V and 1 base for J; bases not matched to a gene: 1. For the CDR3, the DNA is TGTGCCAGCAGCGTAGCGACAGGGGGTAACTATGGCTACACCTTC. Its protein product is CASSVATGGNYGYTF.

This clone appeared once. The DNA of the CDR3 is TGCAGTGCTCCGGTCTATAACGAGCAGTACTTC. Translated: CSAPVYNEQYF. V is TRBV20-1 and J is TRBJ2-7; D ambiguous. V lost 5 bases and J lost 5, with 10 bases in between. The CDR3 is made up of 11 amino acids. Germline lookup yields CDR1 DFQATT and CDR2 SNEGSKA (reference sequence).

The chain has TRBV6-2 or TRBV6-3 and TRBJ2-2, with 10 bases lining up with TRBD1. J was trimmed by 7 bases and V by 4 bases; bases with no gene match: 18. Germline V lookup: CDR1 MNHEY, CDR2 SVGEGT. The CDR3 contains 19 residues. DNA of the CDR3: TGTGCCAGCAGTTCGGCTCTGTCCCGGACAGGGGGAAGAATCGGGGAGCTGTTTTTT. Protein product: CASSSALSRTGGRIGELFF.

The V gene is TRBV28, the J gene TRBJ2-5; 7 bases map to TRBD1. Germline CDR1 MDHEN, CDR2 SYDVKM. CDR3 length: 14 residues. J gave up 2 bases and V 5 bases, and 5 bases lay outside the gene matches. The CDR3 bases are TGTGCCAGCAGTCCCGGGACAGAACAAGAGACCCAGTACTTC. Amino acids: CASSPGTEQETQYF.